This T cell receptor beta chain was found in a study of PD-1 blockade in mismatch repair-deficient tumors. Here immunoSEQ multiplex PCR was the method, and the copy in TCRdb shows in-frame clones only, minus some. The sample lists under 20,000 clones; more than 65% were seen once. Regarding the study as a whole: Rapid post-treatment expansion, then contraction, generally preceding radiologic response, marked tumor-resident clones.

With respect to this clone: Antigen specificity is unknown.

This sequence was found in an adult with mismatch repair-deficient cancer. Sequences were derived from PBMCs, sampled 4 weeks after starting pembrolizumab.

The CDR3 sequence is CASSLALFQGTDTQYF. CDR3 nucleotide sequence: TGTGCCAGCAGCTTAGCCCTTTTTCAGGGCACAGATACGCAGTATTTT. The chain couples TRBV7-8 to TRBJ2-3; D remains unclear. V lost 0 bases, J lost 1 base, and 11 bases lay in between. The CDR3 spans 16 residues. CDR1 and CDR2 from the germline V gene are SGHVS and FQNEAQ.